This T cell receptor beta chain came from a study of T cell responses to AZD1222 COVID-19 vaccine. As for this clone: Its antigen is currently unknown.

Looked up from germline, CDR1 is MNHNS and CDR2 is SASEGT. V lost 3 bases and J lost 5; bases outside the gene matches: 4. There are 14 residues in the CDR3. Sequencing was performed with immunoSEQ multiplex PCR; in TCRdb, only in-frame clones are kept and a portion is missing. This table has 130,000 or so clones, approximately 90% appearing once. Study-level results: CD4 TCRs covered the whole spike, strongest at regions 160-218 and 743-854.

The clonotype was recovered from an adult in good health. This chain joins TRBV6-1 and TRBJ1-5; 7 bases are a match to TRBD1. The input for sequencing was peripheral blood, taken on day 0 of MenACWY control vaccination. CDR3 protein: CASSDLTGDQPQHF. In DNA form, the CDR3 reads TGTGCCAGCAGTGATCTCACAGGGGATCAGCCCCAGCATTTT.